What follows are 10 T cell receptor beta chains derived from one specimen sequenced in a study of response to subunit inactivated influenza vaccine. TCRdb passed the RT-PCR reads through MiXCR, listing each CDR3 protein once. The profile shows about half a million distinct CDR3 sequences, around 8% of them singletons. Source: PBMCs from blood, taken less than 30 months after vaccination. Receptors originate from a man between 50 and 69 years old who received an inactivated influenza vaccine.

This rearrangement joins TRBV12-3 or TRBV12-4 to TRBJ2-3; 15 bases match TRBD2. The V gene end was trimmed by 2 bases and the J gene end by 3 bases; junction bases not matched to a gene: 9. CDR3 length: 19 residues. CDR3 protein: CASSLMWTSGGAGTDTQYF. The CDR3 DNA follows: TGTGCCAGCAGTTTAATGTGGACTAGCGGGGGGGCCGGGACAGATACGCAGTATTTT.

J is TRBJ2-5 and V is TRBV7-9, with D perhaps matching TRBD1 (6 bases). Germline lookup yields CDR1 SEHNR and CDR2 FQNEAQ (reference sequence). The length of the CDR3 is 15 residues. The V gene lost 4 bases and the J gene lost 5 bases, with 17 bases spanning the gap. The CDR3 loop is CASSSSLLGAETQYF. In nucleotides, the CDR3 is TGTGCCAGCAGCTCGTCCCTTTTGGGGGCTGAGACCCAGTACTTC.

This clonotype was recorded many times. The gene calls are TRBV27 and TRBJ2-7, with 9 bases identical to TRBD1. The CDR3 is made up of 15 amino acids. Unmatched junction bases numbered 10, after V lost 5 bases and J lost 5 bases. Per the germline V gene, CDR1 is MNHEY and CDR2 is SMNVEV (reference sequence). The CDR3 nucleotides are TGTGCCAGCAGTCTCCTTGGACAGGGGCGCCACGAGCAGTACTTC. It encodes CASSLLGQGRHEQYF.

Details on this clonotype: The junction departs from the called germline gene at one end, perhaps through a read error. The chain combines TRBV3-1 with TRBJ2-7; D possibly corresponds to TRBD1 (6 bases). The CDR3 is 15 residues long. Per germline, CDR1 LGHDT and CDR2 YNNKEL (reference sequence). CDR3 loop: CACSLTGHRSYEQYF. For the CDR3, the DNA is TGTGCCTGCAGCCTTACGGGACACCGAAGCTACGAGCAGTACTTC.

The chain links TRBV6-6 to TRBJ2-2; the D gene is possibly TRBD2 (5 bases). V was clipped by 2 bases and J by 7 bases, with 8 bases between them. The CDR3 spans 13 residues. Germline assignment: CDR1 MNHNY and CDR2 SVGAGI (reference sequence). The CDR3: CASSYPGVGELFF. The CDR3 DNA reads as TGTGCCAGCAGTTACCCCGGGGTCGGGGAGCTGTTTTTT.

About this clonotype itself: A much larger clone differs by one base, so this may be a read error. The chain combines TRBV7-9 with TRBJ1-2, with 7 bases lining up with TRBD1. The trim removed 5 bases at V and 8 bases at J, leaving 11 bases unmatched. Germline lookup yields CDR1 SEHNR and CDR2 FQNEAQ (reference sequence). CDR3 length: 14 residues. CDR3 sequence reads: CASSPQGNSMGYTF. The CDR3, as DNA: TGTGCCAGCAGCCCACAGGGGAATAGTATGGGCTACACCTTC.

Only a few counts were recorded for this clonotype. The V and J genes are TRBV5-1 and TRBJ1-1, with 9 nucleotides matching TRBD1. Germline CDR1 is SGHRS and CDR2 is YFSETQ. V was pared by 4 bases and J by 3 bases, with 4 bases of the junction left unmatched. The CDR3 length is 14 residues. CDR3 coding DNA: TGCGCCAGCAGCCGGGACAGGGTTTACACTGAAGCTTTCTTT. Its translation: CASSRDRVYTEAFF.

This clonotype was found a few times. The chain is built from TRBV12-3 or TRBV12-4 and TRBJ2-5; perhaps TRBD1 as D (6 bases). V lost 5 bases and J 4 bases, leaving 14 bases between the germline ends. The CDR3 length is 14 residues. The CDR3 sequence is CASSKTGFGETQYF. The CDR3 region has the DNA TGTGCCAGCAGTAAGACAGGTTTCGGAGAGACCCAGTACTTC.

This clonotype was picked up many times. V usage is TRBV29-1 and J usage is TRBJ2-5; D is tentatively TRBD1 or TRBD2 (5 bases each). Germline CDR1 SQVTM, CDR2 ANQGSEA. The CDR3 sequence is 13 residues long. The germline V and J ends were trimmed by 2 bases and 5 bases, with 12 bases remaining between them. DNA for the CDR3: TGCAGCGTTGAAACCGGGACGATGGAGACCCAGTACTTC. It encodes CSVETGTMETQYF. Full variable domain (rest looked up from reference TRBV29-1 and TRBJ2-5): SAVISQKPSRDICQRGTSLTIQCQVDSQVTMMFWYRQQPGQSLTLIATANQGSEATYESGFVIDKFPISRPNLTFSTLTVSNMSPEDSSIYLCSVETGTMETQYFGPGTRLLVL.

The table lists this clonotype with many counts. The chain is built from TRBV4-3 and TRBJ2-5, with D possibly TRBD1 on 6 matching bases. Germline CDR1 reads LGHNA; CDR2 reads YSLEER. Trimming removed 1 base at V and 2 bases at J, with 14 bases between. The CDR3 contains 16 residues. The CDR3 sequence is CASSQGPGTLQETQYF. The CDR3 bases are TGCGCCAGCAGCCAAGGACCAGGGACATTGCAAGAGACCCAGTACTTC.